A selection of T cell receptor beta chains follows, all from one sample in a study of cytomegalovirus exposure and HLA in healthy donors. Sequenced by immunoSEQ multiplex PCR; TCRdb stores in-frame clones only, minus some. The profile covers around 130,000 clones, with approximately 8.6% appearing a single time and approximately 6% taken by the ten largest. Sequencing input: PBMCs. The source of these receptors is a woman in her forties in good health and CMV-seropositive. Each CDR3 is given with its conserved first and last residue. The D gene is left open where the match is weak. Clone size is not always given. Where it is, it says once, few, many or a class for expanded clones.

v_gene	j_gene	abundance	d_gene	CDR3nt	CDR3aa
TRBV11-2	TRBJ2-7	.	.	TGTGCCAGCAGCTTCCCCACAGGAACCTACGAGCAGTACTTC	CASSFPTGTYEQYF
TRBV30	TRBJ1-2	.	.	TGTGCCTGGAGTGGTGTTGGCGGATACACATATGGCTACACCTTC	CAWSGVGGYTYGYTF
TRBV4-1	TRBJ2-7	few	TRBD1	TGCGCCAGCAGCCAACCTGGACAGGGCGATGAGCAGTACTTC	CASSQPGQGDEQYF
TRBV19	TRBJ1-5	.	.	TGTGCCAGTAGTACAGGGAGCAATCAGCCCCAGCATTTT	CASSTGSNQPQHF
TRBV5-4	TRBJ2-5	.	TRBD2	TGTGCCAGCAGTCCGACTAGCCCAGGGACCCAGTACTTC	CASSPTSPGTQYF
TRBV7-2	TRBJ1-2	.	TRBD1	TGTGCCAGCAGCTTCAAGGGGGCGGCTAACTATGGCTACACCTTC	CASSFKGAANYGYTF
TRBV9	TRBJ1-2	few	.	TGTGCCAGCAGCCACCAGGTCTATGGCTACACCTTC	CASSHQVYGYTF
TRBV5-1	TRBJ2-7	.	TRBD2	TGCGCCAGCAGCTCTTCGGGGGGAGTATACGAGCAGTACTTC	CASSSSGGVYEQYF
TRBV27	TRBJ2-7	.	TRBD1	TGTGCCAGCAGTACCACGACAGGGCGGCGATTGTACGAGCAGTACTTC	CASSTTTGRRLYEQYF
TRBV29-1	TRBJ2-3	few	TRBD2	TGCAGCGTTGGTGTAGCGGGCGCAACAGATACGCAGTATTTT	CSVGVAGATDTQYF
TRBV5-1	TRBJ1-6	.	.	TGCGCCAGCAGCTTGGATACCAGGGTAGAATCACCCCTCCACTTT	CASSLDTRVESPLHF
TRBV2	TRBJ2-7	few	TRBD2	TGTGCCAGCAGGCGGAGCGGGGGGGCATACGAGCAGTACTTC	CASRRSGGAYEQYF
TRBV19	TRBJ2-7	.	.	TGTGCCAGTAGTCCCAGGTTAGTCTCCGAGCAGTACTTC	CASSPRLVSEQYF
TRBV7-9	TRBJ2-7	few	TRBD1	TGTGCCAGCAGCAGACAGGGGAGCTACGAGCAGTACTTC	CASSRQGSYEQYF
TRBV6-6	TRBJ1-6	.	TRBD1	TGTGCCAGCGGAAAGACAGGGTTCGCCCTTTCACCCCTCCACTTT	CASGKTGFALSPLHF
TRBV6-1	TRBJ1-5	.	TRBD1	TGTGCCAGCAGTGCGGACAGGCCTTTCGGCAATCAGCCCCAGCATTTT	CASSADRPFGNQPQHF
TRBV5-1	TRBJ1-1	few	TRBD1	TGCGCCAGCAGCCCCCAGGGGGCAGGGACTGAAGCTTTCTTT	CASSPQGAGTEAFF
TRBV5-1	TRBJ2-1	.	TRBD1	TGCGCCAGCAGCACAGGACAGGCCTACAATGAGCAGTTCTTC	CASSTGQAYNEQFF
TRBV5-6	TRBJ2-7	few	TRBD1	TGTGCCAGCAGTGCAGGACAGGGATTCTACGAGCAGTACTTC	CASSAGQGFYEQYF
TRBV27	TRBJ1-1	.	.	TGTGCCAGCAGTTTAAGGCCAGGGGCCACTGAAGCTTTCTTT	CASSLRPGATEAFF
TRBV10-3	TRBJ2-5	once	TRBD2	TGTGCCATCAGTGATAGGGCTAGCGGGGGGGCCGGAGAGACCCAGTACTTC	CAISDRASGGAGETQYF
TRBV5-1	TRBJ2-2	few	TRBD1	TGCGCCAGCAGCTTGAACAGGGGGCACACCGGGGAGCTGTTTTTT	CASSLNRGHTGELFF
TRBV5-8	TRBJ1-2	.	TRBD1	TGTGCCAGCAGCCCCCACAGGGGGCGAATTTGGGGCTACACCTTC	CASSPHRGRIWGYTF
TRBV7-9	TRBJ2-1	few	TRBD2	TGTGCCAGCAGCCGTGGGGGGGACGAGCAGTTCTTC	CASSRGGDEQFF
TRBV10-1	TRBJ2-1	few	TRBD1	TGCGCCAGCAGTTTACAGGACAGGGAGTATGAGCAGTTCTTC	CASSLQDREYEQFF
TRBV11-2	TRBJ1-4	few	.	TGTGCCAGCAGCCCCGGACAGCTTGCAACTAATGAAAAACTGTTTTTT	CASSPGQLATNEKLFF
TRBV7-7	TRBJ1-2	few	TRBD1	TGTGCCAGCAGCCTGACAGGGTGGGCCCCTATCTATGGCTACACCTTC	CASSLTGWAPIYGYTF
TRBV10-3	TRBJ1-5	.	.	TGTGCCATCAGTGAGTCGAGGGCGGGCAATCAGCCCCAGCATTTT	CAISESRAGNQPQHF
TRBV19	TRBJ1-6	few	TRBD1	TGTGCCAGTAATGTGGGGGACAGAAATTCACCCCTCCACTTT	CASNVGDRNSPLHF
TRBV28	TRBJ1-5	.	.	TGTGCCAGCTACCCCCCCGGGGTGGCGAGCAATCAGCCCCAGCATTTT	CASYPPGVASNQPQHF
TRBV10-2	TRBJ1-5	.	TRBD1	TGCGCCAGCAGTGGGCAGGGGGGTGGACAGCCCCAGCATTTT	CASSGQGGGQPQHF
TRBV9	TRBJ2-1	.	TRBD2	TGTGCCAGCAGCCCGCGGGGGGATAGTTACAATGAGCAGTTCTTC	CASSPRGDSYNEQFF
TRBV2	TRBJ1-1	.	.	TGTGCCAGCAGTGAATTTTCCGGGAGCTACACTGAAGCTTTCTTT	CASSEFSGSYTEAFF
TRBV2	TRBJ1-2	few	TRBD1	TGTGCCAGCAGTGAAGGGGGGACAGGGGAATCTGGCTACACCTTC	CASSEGGTGESGYTF
TRBV5-4	TRBJ1-2	few	TRBD1	TGTGCCAGCAGCCCACCGTCGTCGACAGGGACTGCTGGCTACACCTTC	CASSPPSSTGTAGYTF
TRBV14	TRBJ2-5	.	.	TGTGCCAGCAGCCTATCAAACAGGAGACAAGAGACCCAGTACTTC	CASSLSNRRQETQYF
TRBV7-9	TRBJ1-1	.	.	TGTGCCAGCAGCTCAATCGGGGGAGTGAACACTAAAGCTTTCTTT	CASSSIGGVNTKAFF
TRBV19	TRBJ1-6	.	TRBD1	TGTGCCAGTAGTAAGACCGGGACAGCAAGCTCCTACAATTCACCCCTCCACTTT	CASSKTGTASSYNSPLHF
TRBV19	TRBJ2-7	few	.	TGTGCCAGTAGGCCTGGGGGCTCCTCCTACGAGCAGTACTTC	CASRPGGSSYEQYF
TRBV30	TRBJ2-2	few	.	TGTGCCTGGATGCGCACCTTGAACACCGGGGAGCTGTTTTTT	CAWMRTLNTGELFF